This T cell receptor beta chain derives from a study of T cell changes during pregnancy in multiple sclerosis. The CDR3 covers 13 residues. Germline CDR1 reads SGHDT; CDR2 reads YYEEEE. The trim removed 4 bases at V and 4 bases at J, leaving 2 bases unmatched. Measured with immunoSEQ multiplex PCR; TCRdb has only the in-frame clones, and not every one. This sample has 50,000 or so clones, with roughly nine tenths found just once. The material was CD8+ T cells from peripheral blood mononuclear cells, obtained after pregnancy. The TCR comes from a female donor with multiple sclerosis, enrolled in a pregnancy study. The V call is TRBV5-6, the J call TRBJ1-2, with 9 bases identical to TRBD1. DNA for the CDR3: TGTGCCAGCAGCGGGACAGGGCTCTATGGCTACACCTTC. It yields the protein CASSGTGLYGYTF.